Following are 27 T cell receptor beta chains from one sample sequenced in a study of CD8+ T cells in alopecia areata. Reverse transcribed after extraction, RNA yielded cDNA as the sequencing template. Generated by immunoSEQ multiplex PCR, the TCRdb table keeps only in-frame clones and is missing some. The sample has roughly 110,000 clones, about four fifths seen once. The treatment denotes: oral pan-JAK inhibitor, 5-10 mg twice daily. Sequencing used CD8+ T cells sorted from blood, obtained at week 24, from a patient treated with tofacitinib. Receptors originate from a human donor with alopecia areata.

The rearrangement uses TRBV29-1 and TRBJ2-6, with D unresolved. V was pared by 6 bases and J by 0 bases, with 6 bases between. Germline CDR1 reads SQVTM; CDR2 reads ANQGSEA. This CDR3 spans 13 amino acids. The chain's CDR3 is CSVQFSGANVLTF. The CDR3 DNA reads as TGCAGCGTGCAGTTCTCTGGGGCCAACGTCCTGACTTTC.

The rearrangement joins TRBV5-1 to TRBJ2-5, with unresolved D. Germline V gives CDR1 SGHRS, CDR2 YFSETQ. Trimming cost V 4 bases and J 3 bases, with 13 bases left between them. The CDR3 has 14 residues. DNA of the CDR3: TGCGCCAGCAGCATCCGAGGCCGAGAAGAGACCCAGTACTTC. This codes for CASSIRGREETQYF.

The chain is built from TRBV6-6 and TRBJ2-1; D gene uncertain. This CDR3 is built from 15 residues. The germline CDR1 and CDR2 sequences are MNHNY and SVGAGI (reference sequence). The ends were cut back, 4 bases at V and 1 base at J, with 11 bases in the middle. CDR3: CASSLLTASYNEQFF. The CDR3 bases are TGTGCCAGCAGTTTACTGACTGCTTCCTACAATGAGCAGTTCTTC.

The rearrangement links TRBV19 to TRBJ2-7; TRBD1 matches 7 bases. The V segment lost 9 bases and the J segment 6 bases; nucleotides outside the gene matches: 5. This CDR3 is 11 amino acids long. Germline CDR1 LNHDA, CDR2 SQIVND (reference sequence). For the CDR3, the DNA is TGTGCCAGCTCCGGGACAGCCGAGCAGTACTTC. It specifies CASSGTAEQYF.

The chain joins TRBV5-6 to TRBJ2-7, with 9 bases aligning to TRBD2. With V trimmed by 3 bases and J by 4 bases, 14 bases remained unmatched. The CDR3 runs to 17 residues. Germline loops: CDR1 SGHDT, CDR2 YYEEEE. The CDR3 DNA is TGTGCCAGCAGCTCCTGGGGAGAAGCGGGGGGCGTATACGAGCAGTACTTC. As protein: CASSSWGEAGGVYEQYF.

This chain joins TRBV10-3 and TRBJ1-1; 9 nucleotides agree with TRBD1. Germline V gene data show CDR1 as ENHRY and CDR2 as SYGVKD. The trim removed 7 bases at V and 1 base at J, leaving 1 base unmatched. The CDR3 sequence is 13 residues long. The CDR3 loop reads CAIMGQGNTEAFF. For the CDR3, the DNA is TGTGCCATCATGGGACAGGGGAACACTGAAGCTTTCTTT.

The V and J genes are TRBV7-2 and TRBJ2-4, with D perhaps TRBD2 (5 bases). The CDR3 is 16 amino acids. The germline V gene encodes CDR1 SGHTA and CDR2 FQGNSA. V was clipped by 4 bases and J by 3 bases, with 16 bases between them. The CDR3 coding sequence is TGTGCCAGCAGCTCCTACACTAGTGAGGGCAAAAACATTCAGTACTTC. Its protein is CASSSYTSEGKNIQYF. The full variable domain, its missing parts supplied by reference TRBV7-2 and TRBJ2-4, is GAGVSQSPSNKVTEKGKDVELRCDPISGHTALYWYRQSLGQGLEFLIYFQGNSAPDKSGLPSDRFSAERTGGSVSTLTIQRTQQEDSAVYLCASSSYTSEGKNIQYFGAGTRLSVL.

The rearrangement uses TRBV4-3 and TRBJ2-2; 13 positions match TRBD2. The trim removed 0 bases at V and 6 bases at J, leaving 13 bases unmatched. CDR1 LGHNA and CDR2 YSLEER come from the germline V gene. The CDR3 contains 20 residues. DNA of the CDR3: TGCGCCAGCAGCCAAGAAAGGGCGCAACTAGCGGGGGGGATTGCCGGGGAGCTGTTTTTT. It encodes CASSQERAQLAGGIAGELFF.

The J gene is TRBJ2-3, the V gene TRBV7-9; 9 bases match TRBD2. CDR1 and CDR2 from the germline V gene are SEHNR and FQNEAQ (reference sequence). The V and J ends lost 2 bases and 2 bases, in that order; junction bases with no gene match: 5. CDR3 length equals 16 residues. DNA of the CDR3: TGTGCCAGCAGCTTATCCAGCGGGGGGTACACAGATACGCAGTATTTT. It is translated as CASSLSSGGYTDTQYF.

The chain is built from TRBV6-5 and TRBJ1-5; possibly TRBD1 for D (5 bases). CDR3 length equals 14 residues. The germline CDR1 and CDR2 sequences are MNHEY and SVGAGI. V lost 4 bases to trimming and J lost 4 bases, with 11 bases between them. CDR3 sequence (DNA): TGTGCCAGCAGTTCTTCACCAGGGAATCAGCCCCAGCATTTT. Translation gives CASSSSPGNQPQHF.

The J gene is TRBJ2-1, the V gene TRBV7-9; unclear D gene. The germline V and J ends were trimmed by 1 base and 5 bases, with 12 bases remaining between them. Germline CDR1 is SEHNR and CDR2 is FQNEAQ (reference sequence). This CDR3 has 15 amino acids. The CDR3 coding sequence is TGTGCCAGCAGCTTAGGAGTTACAGCTAACAATGAGCAGTTCTTC. It is translated as CASSLGVTANNEQFF.

The chain is built from TRBV7-9 and TRBJ2-1; tentatively, D is TRBD1 or TRBD2 (6 bases each). Trimming pared 4 bases from V and 4 bases from J, leaving 14 bases between. The CDR3 spans 15 residues. Germline CDR1 and CDR2: SEHNR and FQNEAQ (reference sequence). The CDR3 reads CASSSPGDIYNEQFF. The CDR3 DNA is TGTGCCAGCAGCTCACCGGGGGACATTTACAATGAGCAGTTCTTC.

This chain uses TRBV5-1 with TRBJ2-5; weak D call: TRBD1 (6 bases). V lost 1 base and J 2 bases, leaving 12 bases between the germline ends. The germline CDR1 and CDR2 sequences are SGHRS and YFSETQ. The CDR3 totals 15 residues. This CDR3 reads CASSLWGTTQETQYF. The CDR3 DNA reads TGCGCCAGCAGCTTGTGGGGGACAACACAAGAGACCCAGTACTTC.

The chain couples TRBV13 to TRBJ2-1, with 8 bases that match TRBD2. CDR3 size: 14 residues. Germline V gene lookup returns CDR1 PRHDT and CDR2 FYEKMQ (reference sequence). V was clipped by 5 bases and J by 4 bases; unmatched bases: 4. CDR3: CASSLGRVYNEQFF. The CDR3 DNA follows: TGTGCCAGCAGCCTCGGGAGGGTTTACAATGAGCAGTTCTTC. Full variable domain (rest looked up from reference TRBV13 and TRBJ2-1): AAGVIQSPRHLIKEKRETATLKCYPIPRHDTVYWYQQGPGQDPQFLISFYEKMQSDKGSIPDRFSAQQFSDYHSELNMSSLELGDSALYFCASSLGRVYNEQFFGPGTRLTVL.

The chain carries TRBV5-6 and TRBJ1-1; D perhaps matches TRBD1 (6 bases). The V gene's germline CDR1 is SGHDT and CDR2 YYEEEE. V shed 4 bases and J shed 6 bases, with 10 bases lying between them. CDR3 length: 12 residues. The CDR3 DNA follows: TGTGCCAGCAGCATCGGGACACCTGAAGCTTTCTTT. Translation gives CASSIGTPEAFF.

The CDR3 nucleotides are TGCAGCGTTGCTTTCGGCCTTGAGGGCTACACCTTC. Protein sequence: CSVAFGLEGYTF. The gene calls are TRBV29-1 and TRBJ1-2; D gene uncertain. Germline CDR1 reads SQVTM; CDR2 reads ANQGSEA. This CDR3 is built from 12 residues. Deletions cut 4 bases from V and 8 bases from J, with 14 bases between.

This clone was counted only a few times. This chain connects TRBV4-2 to TRBJ2-6; D ambiguous. Germline assignment: CDR1 LGHNA and CDR2 YNFKEQ. The CDR3 is made up of 16 amino acids. The V and J ends lost 5 bases and 0 bases respectively, with 11 bases between them. CDR3 DNA sequence: TGTGCCAGCAGCGCTGATGGAGACTCTGGGGCCAACGTCCTGACTTTC. This sequence encodes CASSADGDSGANVLTF.

The V call is TRBV27, the J call TRBJ1-6; 7 bases agree with TRBD1. CDR1 MNHEY and CDR2 SMNVEV come from the germline V gene (reference sequence). The junction had 5 bases not matched to a gene; V was cut back by 10 bases and J by 2 bases. The CDR3 loop spans 14 amino acids. CDR3 sequence: CATGQAPYNSPLHF. CDR3 DNA sequence: TGTGCCACAGGACAGGCCCCCTATAATTCACCCCTCCACTTT.

The CDR3 loop is CASSSVGGGALTGETQYF. The CDR3 DNA follows: TGTGCCAGCAGCTCCGTTGGCGGGGGGGCCCTGACGGGAGAGACCCAGTACTTC. The J gene is TRBJ2-5, the V gene TRBV7-9; TRBD2 matches at 9 bases. The germline gives CDR1 SEHNR, CDR2 FQNEAQ (reference sequence). The CDR3 totals 18 residues. J gave up 4 bases and V 4 bases, and 16 bases lay outside the gene matches.

The rearrangement uses TRBV7-2 and TRBJ1-1; the match to TRBD1 covers 8 bases. The length of the CDR3 is 12 residues. CDR1 is SGHTA and CDR2 is FQGNSA in the germline V gene. Unmatched junction bases numbered 1, after V lost 4 bases and J lost 6 bases. The CDR3 reads CASSSTGAEAFF. CDR3 coding DNA: TGTGCCAGCAGCTCGACAGGGGCTGAAGCTTTCTTT.

In DNA form, the CDR3 reads TGTGCCAGTAGTATACCCGGGACCGCACTTGGGGAGACCCAGTACTTC. Its protein is CASSIPGTALGETQYF. The chain couples TRBV19 to TRBJ2-5; D might be TRBD1 or TRBD2, each matching 5 bases. This CDR3 comprises 16 residues. Trimming removed 2 bases at V and 5 bases at J, with 18 bases between. Germline CDR1 reads LNHDA; CDR2 reads SQIVND (reference sequence).

This clone was seen only a few times. The chain is built from TRBV19 and TRBJ2-1, with D perhaps TRBD1 (8 bases). The CDR3 is 13 residues long. CDR1 and CDR2 (germline): LNHDA, SQIVND (reference sequence). Trimming took 6 bases from V and 6 from J, leaving 12 bases between them. The CDR3: CASSHRGGNEQFF. CDR3 sequence (DNA): TGTGCCAGTAGCCACAGGGGGGGCAATGAGCAGTTCTTC.

About this clone: The same CDR3 is also encoded by other DNA sequences in this sample. The chain links TRBV18 to TRBJ2-7; D may be TRBD1 or TRBD2 (6 bases each). Looked up from germline, CDR1 is KGHSH and CDR2 is LQKENI. Trimming removed 2 bases at V and 3 bases at J, with 8 bases between. The CDR3 contains 13 residues. DNA of the CDR3: TGTGCCAGCTCACCAGAGGGGGGCTACGAGCAGTACTTC. It encodes CASSPEGGYEQYF.

This rearrangement joins TRBV27 to TRBJ2-3; TRBD2 agrees at 8 bases. After removal of 3 bases from V and 4 bases from J, the junction contained 6 bases not matched to a gene. Germline CDR1 and CDR2: MNHEY and SMNVEV (reference sequence). There are 15 residues in the CDR3. The CDR3 here is CASSFWGLESDTQYF. CDR3 sequence (DNA): TGTGCCAGCAGTTTTTGGGGACTAGAATCAGATACGCAGTATTTT.

The rearrangement uses TRBV7-2 and TRBJ1-1, with D possibly being TRBD1 (5 bases). Germline values: CDR1 SGHTA, CDR2 FQGNSA. The CDR3 covers 14 residues. With 8 bases removed from V and 0 bases from J, the gap between germline ends came to 13 bases. CDR3 sequence: CASHRTNMNTEAFF. CDR3 in DNA: TGTGCCAGCCACAGGACTAACATGAACACTGAAGCTTTCTTT.

J is TRBJ1-2 and V is TRBV20-1; D unclear. This CDR3 is built from 9 residues. Trimming pared 7 bases from V and 5 bases from J, leaving 5 bases between. Germline V gene data show CDR1 as DFQATT and CDR2 as SNEGSKA (reference sequence). The CDR3 DNA reads TGCAGTGTGGGGTATGGCTACACCTTC. It is translated as CSVGYGYTF.

The chain uses TRBV6-1 and TRBJ2-5, with TRBD2 identical over 11 bases. The CDR3 totals 15 residues. Germline CDR1 MNHNS, CDR2 SASEGT. Trimming took 7 bases from V and 5 from J; bases not matched to a gene: 9. In DNA form, the CDR3 reads TGTGCCAGCACCGAGGGACTAGCGGCTGGGGAGACCCAGTACTTC. Amino acid sequence: CASTEGLAAGETQYF.